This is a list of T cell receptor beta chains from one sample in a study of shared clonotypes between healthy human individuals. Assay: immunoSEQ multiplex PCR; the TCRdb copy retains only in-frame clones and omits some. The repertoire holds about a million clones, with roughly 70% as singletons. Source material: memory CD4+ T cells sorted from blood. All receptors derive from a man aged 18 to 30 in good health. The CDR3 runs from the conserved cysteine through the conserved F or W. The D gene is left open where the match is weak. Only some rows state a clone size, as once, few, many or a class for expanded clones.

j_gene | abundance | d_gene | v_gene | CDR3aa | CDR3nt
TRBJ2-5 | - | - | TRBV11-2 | CASSEQGKTQYF | TGTGCCAGCAGCGAACAAGGAAAGACCCAGTACTTC
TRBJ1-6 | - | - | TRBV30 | CAWSYQADYSPLHF | TGTGCCTGGAGTTACCAGGCCGATTATTCACCCCTCCACTTT
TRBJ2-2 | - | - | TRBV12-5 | CASGLEAKNTGELFF | TGTGCTAGTGGTTTGGAGGCCAAGAACACCGGGGAGCTGTTTTTT
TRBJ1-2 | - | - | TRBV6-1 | CASSELRGYTF | TGTGCCAGCAGTGAACTACGGGGCTACACCTTC
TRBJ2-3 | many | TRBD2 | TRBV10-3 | CAGPQCRLGERERKDTQYF | TGTGCCGGGCCTCAGTGTAGGCTGGGGGAGCGGGAGAGGAAAGATACGCAGTATTTT
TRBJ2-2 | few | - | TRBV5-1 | CASKPTGTTGELFF | TGCGCCAGCAAACCGACAGGGACTACCGGGGAGCTGTTTTTT
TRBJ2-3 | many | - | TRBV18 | CASSKQGTDTQYF | TGTGCCAGCTCAAAACAGGGAACAGATACGCAGTATTTT
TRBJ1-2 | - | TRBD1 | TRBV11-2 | CASSSRQGADYGYTF | TGTGCCAGCAGCTCGAGACAGGGGGCAGATTATGGCTACACCTTC
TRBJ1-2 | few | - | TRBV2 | CASSPSARQDYTF | TGTGCCAGCAGTCCATCTGCGCGTCAGGACTACACCTTC
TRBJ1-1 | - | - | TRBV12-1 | CASSILWTVLQAFF | TGTGCCAGCAGCATCCTCTGGACAGTCTTGCAAGCTTTCTTT
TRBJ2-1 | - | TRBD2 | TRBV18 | CASSPRGGEQFF | TGTGCCAGCTCTCCTCGGGGGGGTGAGCAGTTCTTC
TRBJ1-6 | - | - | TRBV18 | CASSPPGGGNSPLHF | TGTGCCAGCTCACCACCCGGGGGGGGTAATTCACCCCTCCACTTT
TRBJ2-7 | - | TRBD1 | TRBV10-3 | CAIRTGTASYEQYF | TGTGCCATCAGGACCGGGACAGCCTCCTACGAGCAGTACTTC
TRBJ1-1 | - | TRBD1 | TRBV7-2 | CASSTRTGGYTEAFF | TGTGCCAGCAGCACGCGGACAGGGGGCTACACTGAAGCTTTCTTT
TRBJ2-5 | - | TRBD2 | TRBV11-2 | CASSLGTGTNQETQYF | TGTGCCAGCAGCTTAGGAACCGGGACTAATCAAGAGACCCAGTACTTC
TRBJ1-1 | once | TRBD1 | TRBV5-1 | CASSLGDRADTEAFF | TGCGCCAGCAGCTTAGGAGACAGGGCGGACACTGAAGCTTTCTTT
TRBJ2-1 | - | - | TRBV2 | CASRGGLEQFF | TGTGCCAGCAGGGGCGGACTTGAGCAGTTCTTC
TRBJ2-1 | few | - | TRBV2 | CASSPSVGGRNEQFF | TGTGCCAGCAGTCCGTCGGTGGGGGGAAGGAATGAGCAGTTCTTC
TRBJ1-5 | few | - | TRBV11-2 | CASSLGLDQPQHF | TGTGCCAGCAGCTTAGGTCTAGATCAGCCCCAGCATTTT
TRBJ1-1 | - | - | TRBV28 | CASRPGDMNTEAFF | TGTGCCAGCAGACCCGGGGATATGAACACTGAAGCTTTCTTT
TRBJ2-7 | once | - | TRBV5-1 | CASSSNSYEQYF | TGCGCCAGCAGCTCAAACTCCTACGAGCAGTACTTC
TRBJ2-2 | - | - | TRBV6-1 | CASNPGGSNTGELFF | TGTGCCAGCAATCCAGGGGGGTCGAACACCGGGGAGCTGTTTTTT
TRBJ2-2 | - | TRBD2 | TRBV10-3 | CAISLVRGGLDTGELFF | TGTGCCATTTCCCTTGTACGGGGGGGTCTTGACACCGGGGAGCTGTTTTTT
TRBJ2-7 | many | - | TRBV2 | CAMEAVRGYEQYF | TGTGCCATGGAAGCGGTTCGAGGCTACGAGCAGTACTTC
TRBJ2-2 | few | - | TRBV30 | CAWSSLPNTGELFF | TGTGCCTGGAGTTCACTGCCGAACACCGGGGAGCTGTTTTTT
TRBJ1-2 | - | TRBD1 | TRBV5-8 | CASSYSTGGRYGYTF | TGTGCCAGCAGCTATTCTACAGGGGGCCGGTATGGCTACACCTTC